This T cell receptor beta chain is drawn from a study of long-term antiretroviral therapy in people with HIV. Trimming pared 7 bases from V and 7 bases from J, leaving 16 bases between. CDR3 length equals 13 residues. Looked up from germline, CDR1 is SNHLY and CDR2 is FYNNEI. immunoSEQ v3.0 was run at survey level. Assay: immunoSEQ multiplex PCR; the TCRdb copy retains only in-frame clones and omits some. The table records fewer than 25,000 clones, approximately 86% of them present only once. The material was unsorted PBMCs, obtained 1.8 years before starting antiretroviral therapy. The V gene is TRBV2, the J gene TRBJ1-2; a weak D match, TRBD1 (5 bases). The origin of this receptor is a man between 45 and 60 years old with HIV. The chain's CDR3 is CASTGQGLGGYTF. DNA for the CDR3: TGTGCCAGCACTGGGCAGGGATTGGGTGGCTACACCTTC.